This TCR beta chain was recovered during a study of post-analysis software for immune sequencing data. Looking at the study overall: Clinical courses comprised relapsing-remitting, secondary progressive and progressive-relapsing multiple sclerosis.

V lost 4 bases, J lost 4 bases, and 9 bases stayed unmatched. This CDR3 region has 16 residues. CDR1 is KGHDR, CDR2 SFDVKD, per germline. Unique-molecular-identifier-tagged TCR beta cDNA libraries were used. TCRdb re-derived calls from the PCR reads in MiXCR, one entry per CDR3 protein. Found here are roughly 200,000 distinct CDR3 sequences, 29% of them singletons; the top ten hold around 3.2%. In its sample, this clonotype was seen many times. What it recognizes is unknown. General study results and limits: Roughly 5 TRBV segments (TRBV5-6, TRBV5-1 and TRBV20-1 among them) occurred more frequently in patients than in controls.

Sequencing was carried out using blood. The chain couples TRBV24-1 to TRBJ2-3; 8 nucleotides match TRBD2. The TCR sequence derives from a girl aged 2 to 17 with multiple sclerosis. DNA for the CDR3: TGTGCCACCAGTGAGGGAGGGAGCGGGAGTTCAGATACGCAGTATTTT. This sequence encodes CATSEGGSGSSDTQYF.